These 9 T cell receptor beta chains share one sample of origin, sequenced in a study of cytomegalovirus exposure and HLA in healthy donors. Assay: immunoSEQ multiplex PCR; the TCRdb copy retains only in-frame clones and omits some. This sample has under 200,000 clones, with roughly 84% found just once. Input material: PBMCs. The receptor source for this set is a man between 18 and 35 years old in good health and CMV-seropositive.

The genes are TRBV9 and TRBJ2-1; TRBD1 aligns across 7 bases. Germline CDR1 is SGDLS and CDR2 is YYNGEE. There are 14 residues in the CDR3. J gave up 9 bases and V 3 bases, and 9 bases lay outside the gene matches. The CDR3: CASSAGTAGVEQFF. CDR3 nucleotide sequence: TGTGCCAGCAGCGCAGGGACAGCCGGGGTTGAGCAGTTCTTC.

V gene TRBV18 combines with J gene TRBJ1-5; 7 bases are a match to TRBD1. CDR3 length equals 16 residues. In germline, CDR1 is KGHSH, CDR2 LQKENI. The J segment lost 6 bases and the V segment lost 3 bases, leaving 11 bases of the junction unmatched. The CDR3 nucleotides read TGTGCCAGCTCACCTGCCGCCGCTCAGGGGGGTCAGCCCCAGCATTTT. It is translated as CASSPAAAQGGQPQHF.

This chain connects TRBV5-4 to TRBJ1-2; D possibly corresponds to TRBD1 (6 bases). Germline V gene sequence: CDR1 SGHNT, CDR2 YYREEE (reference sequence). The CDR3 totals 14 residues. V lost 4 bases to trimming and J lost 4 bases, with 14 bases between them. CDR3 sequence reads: CASSLYREGYGYTF. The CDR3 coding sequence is TGTGCCAGCAGCCTATACAGGGAGGGCTATGGCTACACCTTC.

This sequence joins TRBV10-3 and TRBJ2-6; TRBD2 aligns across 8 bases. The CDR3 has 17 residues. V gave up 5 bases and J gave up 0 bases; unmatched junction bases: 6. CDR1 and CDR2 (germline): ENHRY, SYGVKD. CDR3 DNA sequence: TGTGCCATCAGTCCACTAGCGGACCCCTCTGGGGCCAACGTCCTGACTTTC. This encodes CAISPLADPSGANVLTF.

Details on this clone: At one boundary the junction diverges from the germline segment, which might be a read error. CDR3 residues: CASSQDLGDGQPRHF. DNA of the CDR3: TGCGCCAGCAGCCAAGATTTAGGGGACGGACAGCCTCGCCACTTC. This rearrangement joins TRBV4-3 to TRBJ2-7; TRBD1 might be the D (6 bases). This CDR3 has 15 residues. Germline assignment: CDR1 LGHNA and CDR2 YSLEER.

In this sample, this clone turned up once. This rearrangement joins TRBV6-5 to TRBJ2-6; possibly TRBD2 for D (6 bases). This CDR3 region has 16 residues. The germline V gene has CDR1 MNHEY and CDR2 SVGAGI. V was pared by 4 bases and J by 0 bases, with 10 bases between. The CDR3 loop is CASSLGLSSGANVLTF. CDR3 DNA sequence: TGTGCCAGCAGTTTGGGACTGAGCTCTGGGGCCAACGTCCTGACTTTC.

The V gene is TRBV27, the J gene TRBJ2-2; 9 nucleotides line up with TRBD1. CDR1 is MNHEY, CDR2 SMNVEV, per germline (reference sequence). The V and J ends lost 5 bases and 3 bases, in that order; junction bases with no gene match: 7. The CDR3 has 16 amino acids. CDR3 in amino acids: CASSQTGGADTGELFF. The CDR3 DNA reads TGTGCCAGCAGTCAAACAGGGGGCGCCGACACCGGGGAGCTGTTTTTT.

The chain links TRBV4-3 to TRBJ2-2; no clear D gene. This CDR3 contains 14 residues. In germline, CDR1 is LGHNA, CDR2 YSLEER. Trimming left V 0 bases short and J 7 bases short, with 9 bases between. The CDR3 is CASSQDRASGELFF. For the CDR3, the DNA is TGCGCCAGCAGCCAAGATCGAGCTAGCGGGGAGCTGTTTTTT.

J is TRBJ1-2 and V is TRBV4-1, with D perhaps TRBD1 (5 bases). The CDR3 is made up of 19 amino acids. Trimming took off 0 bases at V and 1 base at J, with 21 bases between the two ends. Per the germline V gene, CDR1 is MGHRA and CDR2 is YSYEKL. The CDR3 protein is CASSQDWGGAQFLNYGYTF. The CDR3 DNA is TGCGCCAGCAGCCAAGATTGGGGGGGAGCTCAATTTCTTAACTATGGCTACACCTTC.